The sample holds a few counts of the clone carrying this TCR beta chain. As handled by the study authors: It was from reference gene primer amplification that nucleated cell counts were estimated. The table came from immunoSEQ multiplex PCR; TCRdb's copy has only in-frame clones and leaves some out. V, J and clone size reflect that table, while D and trimming were determined from the DNA. This sample has about 200,000 clones; approximately 88% occur once, and the top ten carry about 6%. This sample was included in a study of blood T cell repertoires in COVID-19. The sequenced sample consisted of peripheral blood. This TCR was recovered from a man in his fifties or sixties who had recovered from COVID-19.

For the CDR3, the DNA is TGTGCCAGCAGTCTGGGGAGGGACTACAATGAGCAGTTCTTC. It codes for CASSLGRDYNEQFF. V gene TRBV11-3 combines with J gene TRBJ2-1; TRBD2 agrees at 7 bases. The J segment lost 3 bases and the V segment lost 6 bases, leaving 5 bases of the junction unmatched. Germline CDR1 is SGHNT and CDR2 is YENEEA. This CDR3 spans 14 amino acids.